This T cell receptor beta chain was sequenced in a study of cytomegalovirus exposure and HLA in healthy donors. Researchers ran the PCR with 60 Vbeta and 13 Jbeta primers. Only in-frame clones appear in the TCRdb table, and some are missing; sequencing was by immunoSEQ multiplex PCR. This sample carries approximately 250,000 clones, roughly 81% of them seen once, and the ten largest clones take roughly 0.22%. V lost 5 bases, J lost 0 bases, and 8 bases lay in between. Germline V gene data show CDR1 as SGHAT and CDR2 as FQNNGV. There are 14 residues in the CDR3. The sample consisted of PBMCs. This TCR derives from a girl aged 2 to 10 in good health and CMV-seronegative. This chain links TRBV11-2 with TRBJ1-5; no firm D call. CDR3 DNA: TGTGCCAGCAGCCTCGGACTTAGCAATCAGCCCCAGCATTTT. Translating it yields CASSLGLSNQPQHF.